This entry lists 3 T cell receptor beta chains sequenced from one sample in a study of T cell responses to AZD1222 COVID-19 vaccine. Sequencing used immunoSEQ multiplex PCR; TCRdb keeps in-frame clones, though not all of them. The table has about 140,000 clones, 92% seen once. Sample: peripheral blood, taken on day 0 of AZD1222 vaccination. The receptor set was obtained from an adult in good health.

The chain employs TRBV11-2 and TRBJ2-2; 7 nucleotides line up with TRBD2. The J segment lost 1 base and the V segment lost 4 bases, leaving 12 bases of the junction unmatched. This CDR3 contains 18 residues. CDR1 is SGHAT, CDR2 FQNNGV, per germline. In DNA form, the CDR3 reads TGTGCCAGCAGCTCAGCGCTTGGTTCGGGGGGGAACACCGGGGAGCTGTTTTTT. This sequence encodes CASSSALGSGGNTGELFF.

The chain joins TRBV15 to TRBJ1-2; D is possibly TRBD1 (6 bases). The germline V gene has CDR1 LNHNV and CDR2 YYDKDF (reference sequence). V shed 0 bases and J shed 7 bases, with 15 bases lying between them. The CDR3 covers 15 residues. In nucleotides, the CDR3 is TGTGCCACCAGCAGAGATCTGGGGGCCGAACGTGGCTACACCTTC. Protein: CATSRDLGAERGYTF.

V gene TRBV6-1 combines with J gene TRBJ1-5; TRBD1 aligns across 7 bases. Germline loops: CDR1 MNHNS, CDR2 SASEGT. CDR3 size: 14 residues. J was trimmed by 3 bases and V by 3 bases; bases with no gene match: 2. The CDR3 nucleotides read TGTGCCAGCAGTGAGGGACAGAACAATCAGCCCCAGCATTTT. Its translation: CASSEGQNNQPQHF.